These 4 T cell receptor beta chains came from one sample sequenced in a study of graft-versus-host responses after intestinal transplantation. Clones were sequenced by immunoSEQ multiplex PCR, and TCRdb holds only the in-frame ones, with some missing. The sample yields under 90,000 clones, approximately 90% seen once. The material was PBMCs, obtained 98 days after intestinal transplantation. These receptor sequences come from a human patient who received an intestinal transplant, so some T cells may come from the graft donor.

V and J are TRBV6-5 and TRBJ1-4; TRBD1 agrees at 9 bases. Germline V gene data show CDR1 as MNHEY and CDR2 as SVGAGI. This CDR3 region has 14 residues. V lost 7 bases and J lost 7; bases outside the gene matches: 7. The CDR3 region has the DNA TGTGCCAGCAAATACAGGGGGCTAGGTGAAAAACTGTTTTTT. Its translation is CASKYRGLGEKLFF.

This chain links TRBV29-1 with TRBJ2-7, with TRBD1 as a possible D gene (6 bases). V was clipped by 6 bases and J by 2 bases, with 17 bases between them. Germline V lookup: CDR1 SQVTM, CDR2 ANQGSEA. The CDR3 is 14 residues long. DNA of the CDR3: TGCAGCGTGTACATTGGGACACCTACCTACGAGCAGTACTTC. Encoded protein: CSVYIGTPTYEQYF.

This clone was detected only once. The chain is built from TRBV5-6 and TRBJ1-1, with D possibly TRBD1 on 5 matching bases. The CDR3 totals 15 residues. Germline V CDR1 and CDR2: SGHDT, YYEEEE. Trimming cost V 0 bases and J 5 bases, with 14 bases left between them. In DNA, the CDR3 is TGTGCCAGCAGCTTGGTTTTGGCAGGGATTACTGAAGCTTTCTTT. It is translated as CASSLVLAGITEAFF. The full variable domain, completed using reference TRBV5-6 and TRBJ1-1, is DAGVTQSPTHLIKTRGQQVTLRCSPKSGHDTVSWYQQALGQGPQFIFQYYEEEERQRGNFPDRFSGHQFPNYSSELNVNALLLGDSALYLCASSLVLAGITEAFFGQGTRLTVV.

This rearrangement joins TRBV19 to TRBJ2-1; D is unclear. There are 12 residues in the CDR3. With 2 bases removed from V and 2 bases from J, the gap between germline ends came to 1 base. CDR1 is LNHDA, CDR2 SQIVND, per germline (reference sequence). The CDR3 is CASSIPYNEQFF. The CDR3 coding sequence is TGTGCCAGTAGTATACCCTACAATGAGCAGTTCTTC.